Reported below is one T cell receptor beta chain. Its cognate antigen is unknown. It was with 60 Vbeta and 13 Jbeta primers that the PCR ran. Clones were sequenced by immunoSEQ multiplex PCR, and TCRdb holds only the in-frame ones, with some missing. The sample comprises about 94,000 clones, around 66% of which are singletons, and about 3.8% rests with the top ten. This CDR3 contains 13 residues. Trimming pared 5 bases from V and 2 bases from J, leaving 10 bases between. CDR1 is LGHNT and CDR2 is FRNRAP in the germline V gene. This sample was included in a study of cytomegalovirus exposure and HLA in healthy donors. Study at large: From HLA-typed donors, an early data release held approximately 85 million unique TCRs. Overall study findings and caveats: Later analysis revealed greater clonal expansion in HLA-associated TCR beta chains than in equally common others.

The clonotype was recovered from a man under 40 in good health and CMV-seronegative. Sequencing was performed on PBMCs. The chain uses TRBV12-5 and TRBJ2-7; D ambiguous. The CDR3 bases are TGTGCTAGTGGTCCCTACGGTACCTACGAGCAGTACTTC. It codes for CASGPYGTYEQYF. Variable domain in full (rest from reference TRBV12-5 and TRBJ2-7): DARVTQTPRHKVTEMGQEVTMRCQPILGHNTVFWYRQTMMQGLELLAYFRNRAPLDDSGMPKDRFSAEMPDATLATLKIQPSEPRDSAVYFCASGPYGTYEQYFGPGTRLTVT.